The present entry profiles one T cell receptor beta chain with its context. The data stem from a study of blood T cell repertoires in COVID-19. V gave up 5 bases and J gave up 1 base, with 11 bases separating them. Germline CDR1 reads MNHEY; CDR2 reads SVGAGI. The CDR3 runs to 14 residues. Authors' processing steps: Reference gene primer amplification in the assay estimated nucleated cell counts. The assay was immunoSEQ multiplex PCR, and TCRdb's table has in-frame clones only and misses some. From that table come the V and J calls and clone size; the DNA was used to work out D and trimming. Counted here are some 510,000 clones, around nine tenths occurring once; the ten biggest clones make up around 1.9%. In assigning cohorts, the study relied on participant-reported clinical history.

This sequence joins TRBV6-5 and TRBJ1-2, with D tentatively TRBD1 (5 bases). This receptor was taken from a woman aged 40 to 50 who had recovered from COVID-19. The sequenced sample was PBMCs or T cells enriched from blood (not recorded which). The CDR3 loop reads CASSRTLSNYGYTF. The CDR3 region has the DNA TGTGCCAGCAGTCGGACACTTAGTAACTATGGCTACACCTTC.